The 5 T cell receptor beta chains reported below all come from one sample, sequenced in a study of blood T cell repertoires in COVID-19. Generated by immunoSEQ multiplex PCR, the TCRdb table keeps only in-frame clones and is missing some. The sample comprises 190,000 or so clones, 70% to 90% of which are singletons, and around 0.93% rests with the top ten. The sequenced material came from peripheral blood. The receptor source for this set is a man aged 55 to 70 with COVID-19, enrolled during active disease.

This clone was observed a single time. The DNA for the CDR3 is TGTGCCAGCACCCTCCGGACTAGTGATGAGCAGTTCTTC. As protein: CASTLRTSDEQFF. The rearrangement uses TRBV25-1 and TRBJ2-1, with TRBD2 matching 7 bases. CDR3 length equals 13 residues. The germline CDR1 and CDR2 sequences are MGHDK and SYGVNS. With 7 bases clipped from V and 8 bases from J, the junction kept 8 bases outside the gene matches.

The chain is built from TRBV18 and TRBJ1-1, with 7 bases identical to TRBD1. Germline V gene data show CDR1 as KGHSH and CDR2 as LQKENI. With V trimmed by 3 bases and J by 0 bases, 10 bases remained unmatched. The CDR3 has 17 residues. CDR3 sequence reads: CASSPRQGRWVNTEAFF. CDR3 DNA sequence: TGTGCCAGCTCACCCCGACAGGGACGTTGGGTGAACACTGAAGCTTTCTTT.

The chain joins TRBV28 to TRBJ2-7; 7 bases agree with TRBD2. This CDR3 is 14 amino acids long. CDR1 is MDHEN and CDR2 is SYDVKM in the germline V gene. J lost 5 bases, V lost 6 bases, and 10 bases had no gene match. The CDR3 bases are TGTGCCAGCAGCCGGGGGGAGGGGACCCACGAGCAGTACTTC. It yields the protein CASSRGEGTHEQYF.

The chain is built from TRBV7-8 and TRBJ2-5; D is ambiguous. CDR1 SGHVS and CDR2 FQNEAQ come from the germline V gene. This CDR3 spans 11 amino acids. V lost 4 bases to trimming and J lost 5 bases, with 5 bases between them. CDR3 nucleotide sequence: TGTGCCAGCAGCTGGGCGGAGACCCAGTACTTC. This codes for CASSWAETQYF.

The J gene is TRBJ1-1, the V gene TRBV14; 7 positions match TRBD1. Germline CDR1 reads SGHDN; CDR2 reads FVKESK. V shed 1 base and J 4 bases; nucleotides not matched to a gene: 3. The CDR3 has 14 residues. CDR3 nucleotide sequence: TGTGCCAGCAGCCAAGTAGGGGGCGGCACTGAAGCTTTCTTT. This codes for CASSQVGGGTEAFF.